The clone carrying this T cell receptor beta chain has only a few counts. What it binds is not known. This sample is part of a study of regulatory T cells in long-lasting Graves disease. V dropped 3 bases and J dropped 4 bases, with 25 bases sitting between them. The CDR3 sequence is 19 residues long. Documented time point: newly diagnosed GD, antithyroid drugs for less than 3 months. PBMC-extracted RNA yielded the TCR library. Approximately 8.6-milliliter peripheral blood samples went into EDTA tubes. Building of the TCR beta libraries involved iRepertoire HTBI primers and Arm-PCR of CDR3 regions. Each CDR3 protein gets one entry after TCRdb re-called the multiplex PCR reads with MiXCR. There are 580,000 or so distinct CDR3 sequences in the sample; 15% to 20% occur only once, and around 13% lies in the top ten. Broader study findings: There were preferences for TRBV28, TRBJ1-2 and TRBJ2-5 in persistent disease.

These same records also appear under a second study, on T cells in Graves' hyperthyroidism and ophthalmopathy. That work adds: RT-PCR in the first round (using the HTBI primer set) targeted the TCR CDR3. Ophthalmopathy was separated from stable hyperthyroidism by a 13 V-J model.

The chain employs TRBV12-3 or TRBV12-4 and TRBJ2-1; D may be TRBD2 (5 bases). The sequence was obtained from a man between 18 and 29 years old with Graves disease. Here the sequenced sample was peripheral blood mononuclear cells (PBMCs), taken at new diagnosis, from a patient treated with antithyroid drugs. CDR3 nucleotide sequence: TGTGCCAGCAGTTTCTTCGGTTTGGGTAGCGTAAGAGGGTACAATGAGCAGTTCTTC. Amino acids: CASSFFGLGSVRGYNEQFF.